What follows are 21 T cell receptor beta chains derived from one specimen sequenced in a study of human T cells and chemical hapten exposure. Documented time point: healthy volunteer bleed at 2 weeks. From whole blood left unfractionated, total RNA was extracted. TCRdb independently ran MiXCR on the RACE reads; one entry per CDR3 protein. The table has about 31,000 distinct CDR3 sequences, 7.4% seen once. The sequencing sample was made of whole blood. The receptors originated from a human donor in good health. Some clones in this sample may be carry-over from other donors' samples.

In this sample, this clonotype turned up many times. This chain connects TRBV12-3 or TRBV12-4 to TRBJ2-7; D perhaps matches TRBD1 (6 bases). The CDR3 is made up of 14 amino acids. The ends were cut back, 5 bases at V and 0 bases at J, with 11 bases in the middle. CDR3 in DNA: TGTGCCAGCAGTAGACAGGCAAGCTCCTACGAGCAGTACTTC. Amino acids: CASSRQASSYEQYF.

CDR3 residues: CASSQDPVTGEDSNQPQHF. CDR3 DNA sequence: TGTGCCAGCAGCCAAGATCCAGTGACAGGGGAAGATAGCAATCAGCCCCAGCATTTT. This chain uses TRBV4-2 with TRBJ1-5; 8 bases map to TRBD1. This CDR3 is 19 amino acids long. Germline values: CDR1 LGHNA, CDR2 YNFKEQ. V lost 0 bases, J lost 0 bases, and 10 bases stayed unmatched.

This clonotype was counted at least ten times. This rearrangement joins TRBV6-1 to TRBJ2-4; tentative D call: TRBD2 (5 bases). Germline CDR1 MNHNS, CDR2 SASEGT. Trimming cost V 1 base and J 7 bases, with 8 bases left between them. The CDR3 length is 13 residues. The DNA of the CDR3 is TGTGCCAGCAGTGAAGGACTAAACAACATTCAGTACTTC. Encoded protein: CASSEGLNNIQYF.

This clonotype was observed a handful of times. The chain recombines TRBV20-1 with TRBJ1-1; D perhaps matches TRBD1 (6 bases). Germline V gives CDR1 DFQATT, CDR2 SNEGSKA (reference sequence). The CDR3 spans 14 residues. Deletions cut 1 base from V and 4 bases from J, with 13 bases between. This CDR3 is CSARGGGPGTEAFF. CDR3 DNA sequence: TGCAGTGCTAGAGGGGGGGGGCCCGGCACTGAAGCTTTCTTT.

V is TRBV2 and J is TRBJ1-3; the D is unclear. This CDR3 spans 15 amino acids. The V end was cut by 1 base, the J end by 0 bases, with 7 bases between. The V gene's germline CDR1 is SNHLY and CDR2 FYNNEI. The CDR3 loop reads CASSEGYSSGNTIYF. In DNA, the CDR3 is TGTGCCAGCAGTGAAGGGTACAGCTCTGGAAACACCATATATTTT.

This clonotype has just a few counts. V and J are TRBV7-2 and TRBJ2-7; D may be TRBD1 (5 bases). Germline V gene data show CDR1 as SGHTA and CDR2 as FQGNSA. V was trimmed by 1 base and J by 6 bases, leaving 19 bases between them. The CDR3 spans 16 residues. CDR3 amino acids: CASSLDDSSPTREQYF. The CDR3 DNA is TGTGCCAGCAGCTTAGATGACAGCTCTCCTACGCGCGAGCAGTACTTC. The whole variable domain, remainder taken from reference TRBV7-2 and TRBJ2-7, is GAGVSQSPSNKVTEKGKDVELRCDPISGHTALYWYRQSLGQGLEFLIYFQGNSAPDKSGLPSDRFSAERTGGSVSTLTIQRTQQEDSAVYLCASSLDDSSPTREQYFGPGTRLTVT.

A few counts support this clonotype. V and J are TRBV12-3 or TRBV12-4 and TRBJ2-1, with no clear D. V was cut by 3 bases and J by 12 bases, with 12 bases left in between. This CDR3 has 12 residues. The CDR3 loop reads CASSFLGLGQFF. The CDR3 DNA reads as TGTGCCAGCAGTTTTTTAGGGTTAGGGCAGTTCTTC.

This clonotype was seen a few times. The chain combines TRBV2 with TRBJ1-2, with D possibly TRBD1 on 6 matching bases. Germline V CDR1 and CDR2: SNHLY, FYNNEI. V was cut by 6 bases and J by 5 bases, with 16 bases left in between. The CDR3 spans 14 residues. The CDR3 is CASRYAGTSYGYTF. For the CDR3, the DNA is TGTGCCAGCAGATATGCCGGGACATCATATGGCTACACCTTC.

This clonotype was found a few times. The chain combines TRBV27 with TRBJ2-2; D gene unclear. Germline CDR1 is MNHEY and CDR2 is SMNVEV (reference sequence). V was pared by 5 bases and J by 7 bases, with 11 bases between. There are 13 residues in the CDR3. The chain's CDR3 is CASSPDSRGELFF. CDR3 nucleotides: TGTGCCAGCAGTCCAGATTCCCGCGGGGAGCTGTTTTTT.

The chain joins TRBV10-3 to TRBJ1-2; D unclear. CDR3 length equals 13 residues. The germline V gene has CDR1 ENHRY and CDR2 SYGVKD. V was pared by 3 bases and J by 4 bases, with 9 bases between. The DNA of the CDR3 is TGTGCCATCAGTGAATCCCGCCCCTATGGCTACACCTTC. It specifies CAISESRPYGYTF.

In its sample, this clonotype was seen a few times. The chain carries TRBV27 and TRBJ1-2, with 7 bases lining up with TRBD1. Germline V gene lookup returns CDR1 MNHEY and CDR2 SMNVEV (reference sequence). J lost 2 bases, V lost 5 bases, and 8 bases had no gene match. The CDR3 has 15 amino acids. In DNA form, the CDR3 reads TGTGCCAGCAGTCACCGGGACAGCCGAAACTATGGCTACACCTTC. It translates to CASSHRDSRNYGYTF.

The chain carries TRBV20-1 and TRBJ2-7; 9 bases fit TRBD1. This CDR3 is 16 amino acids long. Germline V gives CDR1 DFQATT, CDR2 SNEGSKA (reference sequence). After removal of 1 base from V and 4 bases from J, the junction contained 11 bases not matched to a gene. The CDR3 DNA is TGCAGTGCTAGAGCCCCGAGGACAGGGGAGATGTACGAGCAGTACTTC. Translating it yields CSARAPRTGEMYEQYF.

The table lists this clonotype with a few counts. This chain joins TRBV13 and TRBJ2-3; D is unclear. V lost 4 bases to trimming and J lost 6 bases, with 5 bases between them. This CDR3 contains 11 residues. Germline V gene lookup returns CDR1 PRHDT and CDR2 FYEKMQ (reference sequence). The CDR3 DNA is TGTGCCAGCAGCTCCGGGGATACGCAGTATTTT. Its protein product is CASSSGDTQYF.

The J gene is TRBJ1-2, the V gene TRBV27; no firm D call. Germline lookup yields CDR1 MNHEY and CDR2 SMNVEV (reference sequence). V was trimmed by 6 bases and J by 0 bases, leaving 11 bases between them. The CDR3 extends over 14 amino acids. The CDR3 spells CASSAFPSNYGYTF. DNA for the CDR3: TGTGCCAGCAGCGCTTTTCCTTCTAACTATGGCTACACCTTC.

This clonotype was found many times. CDR3 nucleotides: TGCAGTGCTCGCGAGACAGGGGGGGAATATACGCAGTATTTT. Its protein product is CSARETGGEYTQYF. The chain is built from TRBV20-1 and TRBJ2-3; 9 nucleotides align to TRBD1. The V segment lost 5 bases and the J segment 7 bases; nucleotides outside the gene matches: 10. The CDR3 has 14 residues. The germline V gene has CDR1 DFQATT and CDR2 SNEGSKA (reference sequence).

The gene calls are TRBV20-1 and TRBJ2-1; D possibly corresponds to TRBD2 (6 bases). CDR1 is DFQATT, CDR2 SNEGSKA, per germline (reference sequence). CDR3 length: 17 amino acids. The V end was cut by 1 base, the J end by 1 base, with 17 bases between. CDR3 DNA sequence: TGCAGTGCTAGAGTTAGGTCGGGACGGGAGTCCTACAATGAGCAGTTCTTC. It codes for CSARVRSGRESYNEQFF.

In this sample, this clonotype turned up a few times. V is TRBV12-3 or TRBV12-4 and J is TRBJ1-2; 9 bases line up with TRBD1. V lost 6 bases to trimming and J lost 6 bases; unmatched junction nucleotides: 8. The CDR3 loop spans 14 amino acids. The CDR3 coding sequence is TGTGCCAGCAGGTATACAGGGGGCGCGGATGGCTACACCTTC. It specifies CASRYTGGADGYTF.

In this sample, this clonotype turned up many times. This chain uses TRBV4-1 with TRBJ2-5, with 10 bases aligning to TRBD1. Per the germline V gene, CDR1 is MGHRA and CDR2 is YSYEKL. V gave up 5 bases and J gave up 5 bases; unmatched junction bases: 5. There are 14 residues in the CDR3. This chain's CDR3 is CASSLGQGTETQYF. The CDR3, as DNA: TGCGCCAGCAGCTTGGGACAGGGGACGGAGACCCAGTACTTC.

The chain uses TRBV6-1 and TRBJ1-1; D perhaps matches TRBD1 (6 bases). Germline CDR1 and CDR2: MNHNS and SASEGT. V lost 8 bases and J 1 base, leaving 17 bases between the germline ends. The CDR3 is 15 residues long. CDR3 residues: CASQAEGGWNTEAFF. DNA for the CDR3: TGTGCCAGCCAAGCAGAGGGGGGATGGAACACTGAAGCTTTCTTT.

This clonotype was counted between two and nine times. The CDR3 loop is CASSLRGGCTEAFF. The CDR3 bases are TGTGCCAGCAGCTTAAGGGGTGGTTGCACTGAAGCTTTCTTT. This rearrangement joins TRBV7-2 to TRBJ1-1, with a possible D match to TRBD1 (5 bases). Germline V lookup: CDR1 SGHTA, CDR2 FQGNSA. This CDR3 spans 14 amino acids. The V end was cut by 2 bases, the J end by 4 bases, with 11 bases between.

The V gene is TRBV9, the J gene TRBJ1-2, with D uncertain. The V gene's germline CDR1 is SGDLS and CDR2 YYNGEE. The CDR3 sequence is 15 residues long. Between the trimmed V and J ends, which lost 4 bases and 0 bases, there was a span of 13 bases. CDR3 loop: CASSPHIGTNYGYTF. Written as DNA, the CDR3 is TGTGCCAGCAGCCCCCATATAGGGACTAACTATGGCTACACCTTC.